What follows are 16 T cell receptor beta chains derived from one specimen sequenced in a study of T cells in tuberculosis. Sequencing used immunoSEQ multiplex PCR; TCRdb keeps in-frame clones, though not all of them. The sample shows over 30,000 clones, 95% to 97% of them seen only once. Sequenced material: PBMCs. The receptor set was obtained from a donor aged 10-35 years with latent tuberculosis or without tuberculosis infection.

This chain links TRBV2 with TRBJ2-5; a weak D match, TRBD2 (6 bases). V was cut by 5 bases and J by 6 bases, with 13 bases left in between. Per germline, CDR1 SNHLY and CDR2 FYNNEI. The CDR3 spans 13 residues. The CDR3 bases are TGTGCCAGCAGTTCGGGGGTATTGAAGACCCAGTACTTC. Encoded protein: CASSSGVLKTQYF.

The rearrangement uses TRBV9 and TRBJ2-7; 8 positions match TRBD2. This CDR3 has 15 amino acids. The germline CDR1 and CDR2 sequences are SGDLS and YYNGEE. Germline trimming cut 3 bases from V and 4 bases from J; bases unmatched to any gene: 9. CDR3 in amino acids: CASSASSGSSYEQYF. CDR3 DNA sequence: TGTGCCAGCAGCGCCTCTAGCGGGTCTTCTTACGAGCAGTACTTC.

The rearrangement uses TRBV2 and TRBJ2-7; no reliable D call. V dropped 4 bases and J dropped 2 bases, with 9 bases sitting between them. CDR3 length: 13 residues. The V gene's germline CDR1 is SNHLY and CDR2 FYNNEI. The CDR3 protein is CASSVVLAYEQYF. The CDR3 region has the DNA TGTGCCAGCAGTGTAGTTTTAGCCTACGAGCAGTACTTC.

The chain is built from TRBV19 and TRBJ2-5; 8 bases fit TRBD1. The germline V gene encodes CDR1 LNHDA and CDR2 SQIVND (reference sequence). The CDR3 runs to 14 residues. The trim removed 5 bases at V and 0 bases at J, leaving 2 bases unmatched. CDR3 sequence: CASSPGQDQETQYF. CDR3 bases: TGTGCCAGTAGTCCGGGACAGGACCAAGAGACCCAGTACTTC.

The rearrangement joins TRBV5-1 to TRBJ1-2; 10 nucleotides line up with TRBD1. The J segment lost 0 bases and the V segment lost 3 bases, leaving 11 bases of the junction unmatched. The germline CDR1 and CDR2 sequences are SGHRS and YFSETQ. This CDR3 spans 18 amino acids. This chain's CDR3 is CASSWLGQGTTPNYGYTF. The CDR3, as DNA: TGCGCCAGCAGCTGGCTGGGACAGGGGACCACCCCTAACTATGGCTACACCTTC.

A single count supports this clone. This chain uses TRBV30 with TRBJ1-4; D might be TRBD1 (5 bases). The V end lost 3 bases, the J end lost 8 bases, and 19 bases lay between the germline ends. Germline-derived CDR1 and CDR2 are GTSNPN and SVGIG (reference sequence). CDR3 length equals 15 residues. DNA for the CDR3: TGTGCCTGGAGGCCCCCCGGGACTTCAAGAGAAAAACTGTTTTTT. It is translated as CAWRPPGTSREKLFF.

The chain combines TRBV4-1 with TRBJ2-3; 7 positions match TRBD2. The length of the CDR3 is 13 residues. With 4 bases clipped from V and 13 bases from J, the junction kept 11 bases outside the gene matches. The V gene's germline CDR1 is MGHRA and CDR2 YSYEKL. The CDR3 loop reads CASSRELVGGEYF. CDR3 nucleotide sequence: TGCGCCAGCAGCCGCGAACTAGTTGGGGGGGAGTATTTT.

The chain employs TRBV5-1 and TRBJ1-2; TRBD1 agrees at 9 bases. J lost 2 bases, V lost 4 bases, and 9 bases had no gene match. CDR3 size: 16 residues. Looked up from germline, CDR1 is SGHRS and CDR2 is YFSETQ. CDR3 residues: CASSLLETGGNYGYTF. In DNA form, the CDR3 reads TGCGCCAGCAGCCTGTTAGAGACAGGGGGGAACTATGGCTACACCTTC. Together with reference TRBV5-1 and TRBJ1-2, the CDR3 gives the full variable domain: KAGVTQTPRYLIKTRGQQVTLSCSPISGHRSVSWYQQTPGQGLQFLFEYFSETQRNKGNFPGRFSGRQFSNSRSEMNVSTLELGDSALYLCASSLLETGGNYGYTFGSGTRLTVV.

This chain uses TRBV5-1 with TRBJ1-2; no clear D. CDR3 size: 14 residues. V gave up 5 bases and J gave up 8 bases, with 19 bases separating them. Germline V gene data show CDR1 as SGHRS and CDR2 as YFSETQ. CDR3 DNA: TGCGCCAGCAGTTTAGGAGACCGGGTCAAGGGCTACACCTTC. Protein sequence: CASSLGDRVKGYTF.

This clone was counted between two and nine times. The V and J genes are TRBV30 and TRBJ1-2; tentatively, D is TRBD1 (5 bases). The CDR3 consists of 16 residues. Trimming left V 2 bases short and J 2 bases short, with 18 bases between. CDR1 is GTSNPN, CDR2 SVGIG, per germline (reference sequence). CDR3 residues: CAWSSALREANYGYTF. For the CDR3, the DNA is TGTGCCTGGAGTTCCGCCCTCAGGGAGGCAAACTATGGCTACACCTTC.

The chain couples TRBV6-1 to TRBJ1-4, with a weak D call TRBD1 (5 bases). The CDR3 has 13 residues. Germline V CDR1 and CDR2: MNHNS, SASEGT. Trimming stripped 9 bases from V and 7 bases from J, with 15 bases between. CDR3 region: CASKTRGVEKLFF. CDR3 bases: TGTGCCAGTAAGACACGGGGGGTTGAAAAACTGTTTTTT.

The rearrangement joins TRBV15 to TRBJ1-4; TRBD1 matches at 12 bases. V lost 1 base to trimming and J lost 3 bases; unmatched junction nucleotides: 6. This CDR3 is 18 amino acids long. Germline V gene sequence: CDR1 LNHNV, CDR2 YYDKDF (reference sequence). The chain's CDR3 is CATSRGQGQGAANEKLFF. CDR3 in DNA: TGTGCCACCAGCAGAGGCCAGGGACAGGGGGCAGCTAATGAAAAACTGTTTTTT.

The genes are TRBV28 and TRBJ2-1; 14 bases match TRBD2. The V segment lost 4 bases and the J segment 4 bases; nucleotides outside the gene matches: 12. The CDR3 loop spans 19 amino acids. CDR1 is MDHEN, CDR2 SYDVKM, per germline. CDR3 sequence reads: CASSSPGLAGEGTYNEQFF. The DNA for the CDR3 is TGTGCCAGCAGTTCACCGGGACTAGCGGGGGAAGGGACATACAATGAGCAGTTCTTC.

This chain joins TRBV11-2 and TRBJ1-1; 10 bases align to TRBD1. The CDR3 runs 17 residues. Germline CDR1 reads SGHAT; CDR2 reads FQNNGV. Trimming at V came to 1 base and at J to 0 bases, leaving 5 bases not matched to a gene. DNA for the CDR3: TGTGCCAGCAGCTTAGCCGGGACAGGGGCGATGAACACTGAAGCTTTCTTT. The encoded protein is CASSLAGTGAMNTEAFF.

J is TRBJ1-4 and V is TRBV5-1; D ambiguous. V was shortened by 0 bases and J by 0 bases, with 6 bases between the two germline ends. The CDR3 totals 15 residues. Looked up from germline, CDR1 is SGHRS and CDR2 is YFSETQ. The CDR3 is CASSLVTATNEKLFF. In DNA, the CDR3 is TGCGCCAGCAGCTTGGTAACGGCAACTAATGAAAAACTGTTTTTT.

The chain combines TRBV5-1 with TRBJ1-1; D is unresolved. There are 13 residues in the CDR3. Germline CDR1 SGHRS, CDR2 YFSETQ. The V end was cut by 1 base, the J end by 4 bases, with 8 bases between. The CDR3 reads CASSLQEGTEAFF. The CDR3 nucleotides are TGCGCCAGCAGCTTGCAGGAGGGCACTGAAGCTTTCTTT.